What follows describes a single T cell receptor (beta chain). V was pared by 10 bases and J by 4 bases, with 12 bases of the junction left unmatched. CDR3 length: 15 amino acids. Per the germline V gene, CDR1 is MNHEY and CDR2 is SVGAGI. This record comes from a study of blood T cell repertoires in COVID-19. In the original workflow: Counts of nucleated cells, estimated from reference gene primer amplification, were obtained. Libraries were prepared by immunoSEQ multiplex PCR; TCRdb keeps only in-frame clonotypes and omits some of them. V and J calls and clone size are copied from that table; D and trimming were computed from the DNA. The sample carries about 200,000 clones, 88% recorded once.

This chain uses TRBV6-5 with TRBJ1-5; 8 nucleotides agree with TRBD1. The sequenced sample was peripheral blood. This sequence originates from a man in his forties with active or convalescent COVID-19. Written as DNA, the CDR3 is TGTGCCATCGAGGACAGGGACATTCCAAATCAGCCCCAGCATTTT. This sequence encodes CAIEDRDIPNQPQHF.